These T cell receptor beta chains were read from a single sample in a study of OX40 agonist ivuxolimab in advanced cancers. Some clones are missing from TCRdb's copy, which holds only in-frame ones; the method was immunoSEQ multiplex PCR. This table has 45,000 to 50,000 clones, roughly 81% appearing once. Sequenced material: CD4+ or CD8+ T cells sorted from blood, taken in a trial of the OX40 agonist ivuxolimab. The receptors derive from an adult with an advanced solid tumor such as melanoma, head and neck, liver or kidney cancer. Each CDR3 is given with its conserved first and last residue. The D gene is left open where the match is weak. Only part of the rows carry a size: once, few, many, or a class if the clone is expanded.

d_call	clone_size	v_call	j_call	cdr3_aa	cdr3_nt
-	few	TRBV6-1	TRBJ1-3	CASSEDGGSGNTIYF	TGTGCCAGCAGTGAAGATGGCGGCTCTGGAAACACCATATATTTT
-	many	TRBV29-1	TRBJ1-1	CSVDSLGVEAFF	TGCAGCGTTGATAGTCTTGGGGTGGAGGCTTTCTTT
-	-	TRBV5-1	TRBJ2-7	CASSSDSTYEQYF	TGCGCCAGCAGCTCGGACAGCACCTACGAGCAGTACTTC
-	once	TRBV9	TRBJ1-2	CASSEVLNYGYTF	TGTGCCAGCAGCGAGGTGCTTAACTATGGCTACACCTTC
-	-	TRBV4-3	TRBJ2-1	CASSQRTAYNEQFF	TGCGCCAGCAGCCAACGGACTGCATACAATGAGCAGTTCTTC
-	-	TRBV4-1	TRBJ2-7	CASSQEWGGVSYEQYF	TGCGCCAGCAGCCAAGAATGGGGGGGCGTCAGCTACGAGCAGTACTTC
-	-	TRBV16	TRBJ1-4	CASSLTQGPHEKLFF	TGTGCCAGCAGCCTAACCCAGGGACCCCATGAAAAACTGTTTTTT
-	-	TRBV10-3	TRBJ2-6	CAISEPQGAGANVLTF	TGTGCCATCAGTGAGCCTCAGGGAGCTGGGGCCAACGTCCTGACTTTC
TRBD1	once	TRBV14	TRBJ2-5	CASSQGQGRRTQYF	TGTGCCAGCAGCCAAGGACAGGGACGACGGACCCAGTACTTC
-	-	TRBV5-6	TRBJ2-1	CASSRDWASYNEQFF	TGTGCCAGCAGTAGGGACTGGGCCTCCTACAATGAGCAGTTCTTC
-	-	TRBV7-9	TRBJ1-1	CASADGLITEAFF	TGTGCCAGCGCCGACGGGCTCATCACTGAAGCTTTCTTT
-	-	TRBV27	TRBJ2-5	CASSLLGSQETQYF	TGTGCCAGCAGTTTATTGGGCAGCCAAGAGACCCAGTACTTC
-	-	TRBV15	TRBJ1-5	CATSRAGVGAGRQPQHF	TGTGCCACCAGCAGAGCGGGGGTGGGGGCAGGGAGACAGCCCCAGCATTTT
-	-	TRBV5-4	TRBJ1-2	CASSLAGFYGYTF	TGTGCCAGCAGCTTGGCCGGCTTCTATGGCTACACCTTC
TRBD1	-	TRBV27	TRBJ2-7	CATMRDRSYEQYF	TGTGCCACCATGAGGGACAGATCCTACGAGCAGTACTTC
-	-	TRBV14	TRBJ2-3	CASSQATAGWTDTQYF	TGTGCCAGCAGCCAAGCTACGGCTGGGTGGACAGATACGCAGTATTTT
-	-	TRBV5-4	TRBJ2-5	CASSPDKALQETQYF	TGTGCCAGCAGCCCGGATAAGGCACTCCAAGAGACCCAGTACTTC
TRBD2	-	TRBV6-1	TRBJ2-3	CASGGGLAGGTQYF	TGTGCCAGCGGGGGGGGACTAGCGGGAGGGACGCAGTATTTT
-	-	TRBV7-2	TRBJ2-5	CASSLVVSQETQYF	TGTGCCAGCAGCTTGGTTGTAAGCCAAGAGACCCAGTACTTC
-	-	TRBV21-1	TRBJ1-5	CGDRTKGGNQPQHF	TGTGGAGATAGGACAAAGGGTGGCAATCAGCCCCAGCATTTT
TRBD2	-	TRBV7-9	TRBJ2-1	CASSSGIAGASYNEQFF	TGTGCCAGCAGCTCCGGGATAGCGGGAGCCTCCTACAATGAGCAGTTCTTC
TRBD2	once	TRBV7-6	TRBJ2-7	CASSLARGGPYEQYF	TGTGCCAGCAGCTTAGCGCGCGGGGGGCCCTACGAGCAGTACTTC
-	-	TRBV7-2	TRBJ2-6	CASSLEAGGANVLTF	TGTGCCAGCAGCTTAGAGGCTGGAGGGGCCAACGTCCTGACTTTC
-	-	TRBV7-2	TRBJ1-4	CASSSLTGEDEKLFF	TGTGCCAGCAGCTCACTGACAGGAGAAGACGAAAAACTGTTTTTT
-	-	TRBV5-6	TRBJ2-7	CASSVGHRSYEQYF	TGTGCCAGCAGCGTGGGACACCGCTCCTACGAGCAGTACTTC
-	-	TRBV21-1	TRBJ1-3	CASSKAQQVHSGNTIYF	TGTGCCAGCAGCAAAGCGCAACAGGTCCACTCTGGAAACACCATATATTTT
TRBD1	-	TRBV10-2	TRBJ2-5	CASSRDRQETQYF	TGCGCCAGCAGCCGGGACAGGCAAGAGACCCAGTACTTC
TRBD1	-	TRBV4-3	TRBJ2-3	CASSLQGSRTDTQYF	TGCGCCAGCAGCCTACAGGGGAGTCGCACAGATACGCAGTATTTT
-	-	TRBV4-1	TRBJ1-3	CASSQGWQGHSAGNTIYF	TGCGCCAGCAGCCAAGGGTGGCAGGGACATAGTGCGGGAAACACCATATATTTT
-	-	TRBV11-2	TRBJ1-3	CASSLRAGTGNTIYF	TGTGCCAGCAGCTTAAGAGCAGGGACTGGAAACACCATATATTTT
-	few	TRBV7-9	TRBJ1-1	CASSLTGFEAFF	TGTGCCAGCAGCTTGACAGGTTTTGAAGCTTTCTTT
TRBD2	-	TRBV2	TRBJ2-3	CASSDLAGGPGTQYF	TGTGCCAGCAGTGACCTAGCGGGAGGGCCAGGTACGCAGTATTTT
-	-	TRBV12-2	TRBJ2-7	CASRCRTSCYEQYF	TGTGCAAGTCGCTGCCGGACTAGTTGCTACGAGCAGTACTTC
TRBD1	few	TRBV18	TRBJ1-5	CASSLTGGRDNQPQHF	TGTGCCAGCTCACTAACAGGGGGCCGGGACAATCAGCCCCAGCATTTT
-	once	TRBV10-3	TRBJ2-3	CASTPRGTPASTDTQYF	TGTGCCAGCACCCCCCGTGGGACCCCCGCTAGCACAGATACGCAGTATTTT
TRBD2	-	TRBV5-4	TRBJ2-1	CASSLGSSSGHNEQFF	TGTGCCAGCAGCTTGGGGTCGTCTAGCGGTCACAATGAGCAGTTCTTC
TRBD2	-	TRBV10-3	TRBJ2-3	CAISERAGSSTDTQYF	TGTGCCATCAGTGAGAGAGCGGGGTCTAGCACAGATACGCAGTATTTT